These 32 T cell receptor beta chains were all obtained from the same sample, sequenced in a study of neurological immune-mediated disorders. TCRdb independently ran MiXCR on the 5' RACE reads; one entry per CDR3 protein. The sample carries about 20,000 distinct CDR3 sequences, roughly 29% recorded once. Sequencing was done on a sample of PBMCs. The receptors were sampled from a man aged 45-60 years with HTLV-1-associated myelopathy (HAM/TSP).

The CDR3: CSASRDRGLLYGYTF. CDR3 DNA: TGCAGTGCTAGCCGGGACAGGGGGCTTCTCTATGGCTACACCTTC. This rearrangement joins TRBV20-1 to TRBJ1-2, with 12 bases that match TRBD1. The CDR3 contains 15 residues. The trim removed 3 bases at V and 4 bases at J, leaving 6 bases unmatched. The germline gives CDR1 DFQATT, CDR2 SNEGSKA (reference sequence).

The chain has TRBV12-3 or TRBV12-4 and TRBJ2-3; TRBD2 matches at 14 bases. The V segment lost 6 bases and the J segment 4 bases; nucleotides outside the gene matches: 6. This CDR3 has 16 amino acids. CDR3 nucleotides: TGTGCCAGCAGCCGACTAGCGGGGGGGCCCCCAGATACGCAGTATTTT. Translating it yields CASSRLAGGPPDTQYF.

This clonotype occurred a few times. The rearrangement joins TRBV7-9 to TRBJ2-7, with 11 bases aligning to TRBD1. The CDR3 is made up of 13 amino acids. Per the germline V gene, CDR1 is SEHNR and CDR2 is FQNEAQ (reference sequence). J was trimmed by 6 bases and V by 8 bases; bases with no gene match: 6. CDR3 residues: CASVRDRGSEQYF. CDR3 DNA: TGTGCCAGCGTCCGGGACAGGGGGTCCGAGCAGTACTTC.

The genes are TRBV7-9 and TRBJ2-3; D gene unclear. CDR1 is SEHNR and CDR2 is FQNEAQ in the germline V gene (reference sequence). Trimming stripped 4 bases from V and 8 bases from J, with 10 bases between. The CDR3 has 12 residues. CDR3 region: CASSSSGATQYF. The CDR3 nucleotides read TGTGCCAGCAGCTCTTCAGGTGCTACGCAGTATTTT. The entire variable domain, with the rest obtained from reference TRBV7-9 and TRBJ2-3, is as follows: DTGVSQNPRHKITKRGQNVTFRCDPISEHNRLYWYRQTLGQGPEFLTYFQNEAQLEKSRLLSDRFSAERPKGSFSTLEIQRTEQGDSAMYLCASSSSGATQYFGPGTRLTVL.

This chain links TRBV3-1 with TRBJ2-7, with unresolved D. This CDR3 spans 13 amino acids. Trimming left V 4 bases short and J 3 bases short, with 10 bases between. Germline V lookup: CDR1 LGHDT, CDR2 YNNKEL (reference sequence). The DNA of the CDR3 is TGTGCCAGCAGCCTTCTGGCCAGCTACGAGCAGTACTTC. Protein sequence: CASSLLASYEQYF.

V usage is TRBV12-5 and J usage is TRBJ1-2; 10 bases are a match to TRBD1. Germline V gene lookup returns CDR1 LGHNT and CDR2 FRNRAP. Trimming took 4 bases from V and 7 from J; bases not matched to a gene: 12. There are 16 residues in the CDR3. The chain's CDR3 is CASGWVTGGTPSGYTF. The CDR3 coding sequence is TGTGCTAGTGGTTGGGTGACAGGGGGCACACCGTCTGGCTACACCTTC.

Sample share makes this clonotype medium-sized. The CDR3: CSAREGPDLAKNIQYF. CDR3 sequence (DNA): TGCAGTGCCCGAGAGGGCCCAGATCTAGCCAAAAACATTCAGTACTTC. The chain is built from TRBV20-1 and TRBJ2-4; D may be TRBD2 (5 bases). This CDR3 is 16 amino acids long. Trimming removed 6 bases at V and 0 bases at J, with 18 bases between. Per germline, CDR1 DFQATT and CDR2 SNEGSKA (reference sequence).

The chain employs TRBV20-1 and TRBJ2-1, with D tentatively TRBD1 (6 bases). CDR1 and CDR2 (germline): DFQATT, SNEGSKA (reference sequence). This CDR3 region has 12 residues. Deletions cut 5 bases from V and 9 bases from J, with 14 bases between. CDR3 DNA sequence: TGCAGTGCTTACAGGGAAATGGGTGAGCAGTTCTTC. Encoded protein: CSAYREMGEQFF.

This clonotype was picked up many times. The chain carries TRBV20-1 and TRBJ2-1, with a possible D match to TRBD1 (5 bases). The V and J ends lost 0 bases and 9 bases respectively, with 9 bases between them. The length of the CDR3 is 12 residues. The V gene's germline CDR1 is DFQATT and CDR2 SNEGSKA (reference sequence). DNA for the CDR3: TGCAGTGCTAGAGATTCAGGGTCTGAGCAGTTCTTC. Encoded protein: CSARDSGSEQFF.

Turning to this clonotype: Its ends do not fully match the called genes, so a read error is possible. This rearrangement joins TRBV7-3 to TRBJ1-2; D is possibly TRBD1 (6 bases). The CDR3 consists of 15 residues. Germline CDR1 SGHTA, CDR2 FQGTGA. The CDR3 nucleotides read TGTGCCAGCAGCCTAACAGGGCGAGGGAGCTATGGCTACACCTTC. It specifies CASSLTGRGSYGYTF.

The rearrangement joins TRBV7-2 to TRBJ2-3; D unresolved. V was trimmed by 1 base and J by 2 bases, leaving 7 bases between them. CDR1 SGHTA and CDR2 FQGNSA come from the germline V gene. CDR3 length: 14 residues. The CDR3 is CASSLDRSTDTQYF. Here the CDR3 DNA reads TGTGCCAGCAGCTTAGATAGGTCCACAGATACGCAGTATTTT.

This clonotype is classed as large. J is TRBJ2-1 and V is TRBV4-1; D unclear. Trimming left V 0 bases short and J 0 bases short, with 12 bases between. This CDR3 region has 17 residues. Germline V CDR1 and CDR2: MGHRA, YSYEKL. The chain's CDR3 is CASSQEFVGSSYNEQFF. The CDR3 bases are TGCGCCAGCAGCCAAGAGTTTGTTGGAAGCTCCTACAATGAGCAGTTCTTC.

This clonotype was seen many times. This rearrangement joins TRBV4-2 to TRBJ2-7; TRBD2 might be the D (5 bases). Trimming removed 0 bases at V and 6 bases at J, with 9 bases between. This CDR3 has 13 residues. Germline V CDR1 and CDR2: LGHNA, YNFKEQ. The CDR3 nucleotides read TGTGCCAGCAGCCAAGAGGTTGGGAGCGAGCAGTACTTC. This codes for CASSQEVGSEQYF.

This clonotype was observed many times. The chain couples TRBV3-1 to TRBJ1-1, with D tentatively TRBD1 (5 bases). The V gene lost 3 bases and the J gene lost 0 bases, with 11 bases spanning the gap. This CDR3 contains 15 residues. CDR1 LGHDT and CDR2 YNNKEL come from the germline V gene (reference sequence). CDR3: CASSQFGALNTEAFF. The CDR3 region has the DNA TGTGCCAGCAGCCAGTTCGGGGCCTTGAACACTGAAGCTTTCTTT. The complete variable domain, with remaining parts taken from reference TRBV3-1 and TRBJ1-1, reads DTAVSQTPKYLVTQMGNDKSIKCEQNLGHDTMYWYKQDSKKFLKIMFSYNNKELIINETVPNRFSPKSPDKAHLNLHINSLELGDSAVYFCASSQFGALNTEAFFGQGTRLTVV.

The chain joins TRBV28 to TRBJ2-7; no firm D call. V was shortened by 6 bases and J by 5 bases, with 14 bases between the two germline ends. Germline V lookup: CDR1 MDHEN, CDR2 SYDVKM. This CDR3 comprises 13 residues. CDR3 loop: CASSRFGSNEQYF. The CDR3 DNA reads TGTGCCAGCAGCCGCTTCGGTTCGAACGAGCAGTACTTC.

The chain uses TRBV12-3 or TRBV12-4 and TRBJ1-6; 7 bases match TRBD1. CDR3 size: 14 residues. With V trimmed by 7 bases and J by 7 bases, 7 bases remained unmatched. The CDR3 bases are TGTGCCAGCACGCGGACAGGAATCAATTCACCCCTCCACTTT. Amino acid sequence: CASTRTGINSPLHF.

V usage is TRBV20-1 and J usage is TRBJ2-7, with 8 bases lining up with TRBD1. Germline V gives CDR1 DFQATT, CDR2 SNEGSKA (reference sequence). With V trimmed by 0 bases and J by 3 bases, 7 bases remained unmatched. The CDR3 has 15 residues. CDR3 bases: TGCAGTGCTAGAGAGGTCAGGGGGCGAGACTACGAGCAGTACTTC. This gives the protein CSAREVRGRDYEQYF.

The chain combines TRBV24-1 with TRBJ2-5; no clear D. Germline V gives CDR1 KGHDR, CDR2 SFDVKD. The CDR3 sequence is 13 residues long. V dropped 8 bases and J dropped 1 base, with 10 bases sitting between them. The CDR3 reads CATIDSTQETQYF. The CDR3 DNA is TGTGCCACCATTGACTCCACCCAAGAGACCCAGTACTTC.

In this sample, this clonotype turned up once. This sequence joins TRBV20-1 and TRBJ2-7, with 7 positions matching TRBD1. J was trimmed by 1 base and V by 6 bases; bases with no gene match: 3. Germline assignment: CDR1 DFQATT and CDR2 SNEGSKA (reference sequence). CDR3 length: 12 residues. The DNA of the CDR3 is TGCAGTGCCGCGACAGGGTCCTACGAGCAGTACTTC. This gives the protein CSAATGSYEQYF.

CDR3 sequence reads: CASLRSGAGELFF. CDR3 sequence (DNA): TGTGCCAGCCTCAGGTCTGGGGCCGGGGAGCTGTTTTTT. This sequence joins TRBV11-2 and TRBJ2-2, with D hard to call. CDR1 is SGHAT, CDR2 FQNNGV, per germline. V lost 8 bases, J lost 6 bases, and 13 bases lay in between. This CDR3 region has 13 residues.

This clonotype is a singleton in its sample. In DNA, the CDR3 is TGTGCCACCGCCGGGACATTTGTCTACGAGCAGTACTTC. Protein product: CATAGTFVYEQYF. V usage is TRBV2 and J usage is TRBJ2-7; possible D gene TRBD1, 6 bases. The CDR3 has 13 amino acids. CDR1 is SNHLY and CDR2 is FYNNEI in the germline V gene. Trimming took 10 bases from V and 3 from J, leaving 16 bases between them.

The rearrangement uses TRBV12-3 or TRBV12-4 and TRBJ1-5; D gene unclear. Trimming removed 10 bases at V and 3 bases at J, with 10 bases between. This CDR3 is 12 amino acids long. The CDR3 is CANHSANQPQHF. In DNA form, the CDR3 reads TGTGCCAACCACAGTGCCAATCAGCCCCAGCATTTT.

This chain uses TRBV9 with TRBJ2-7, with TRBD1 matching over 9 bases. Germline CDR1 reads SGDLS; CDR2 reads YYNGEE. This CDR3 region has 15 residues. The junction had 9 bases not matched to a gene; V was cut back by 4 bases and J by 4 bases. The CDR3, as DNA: TGTGCCAGCAGCTCTCACCCACAGGGGGCATACGAGCAGTACTTC. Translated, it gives CASSSHPQGAYEQYF. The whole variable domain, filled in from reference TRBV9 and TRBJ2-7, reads DSGVTQTPKHLITATGQRVTLRCSPRSGDLSVYWYQQSLDQGLQFLIQYYNGEERAKGNILERFSAQQFPDLHSELNLSSLELGDSALYFCASSSHPQGAYEQYFGPGTRLTVT.

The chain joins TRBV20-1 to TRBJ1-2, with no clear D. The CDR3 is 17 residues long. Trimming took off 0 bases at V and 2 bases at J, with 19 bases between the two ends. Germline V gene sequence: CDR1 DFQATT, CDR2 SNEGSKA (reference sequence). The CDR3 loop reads CSARDPERAYPNYGYTF. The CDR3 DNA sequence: TGCAGTGCTAGAGATCCGGAGAGGGCGTATCCCAACTATGGCTACACCTTC.

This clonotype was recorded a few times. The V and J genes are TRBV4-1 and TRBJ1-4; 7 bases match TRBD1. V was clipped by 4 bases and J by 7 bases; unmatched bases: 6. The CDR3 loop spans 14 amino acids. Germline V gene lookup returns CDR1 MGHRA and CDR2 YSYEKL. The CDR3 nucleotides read TGCGCCAGCAGCCCAGGGGGGGCTGGTGAAAAACTGTTTTTT. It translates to CASSPGGAGEKLFF.

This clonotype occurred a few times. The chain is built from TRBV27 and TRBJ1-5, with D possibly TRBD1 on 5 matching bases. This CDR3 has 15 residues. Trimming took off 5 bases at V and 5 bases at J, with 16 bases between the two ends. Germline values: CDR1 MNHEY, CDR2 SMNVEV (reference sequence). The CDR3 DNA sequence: TGTGCCAGCAGTCTACAGGACCCAAATTATCAGCCCCAGCATTTT. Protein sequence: CASSLQDPNYQPQHF.

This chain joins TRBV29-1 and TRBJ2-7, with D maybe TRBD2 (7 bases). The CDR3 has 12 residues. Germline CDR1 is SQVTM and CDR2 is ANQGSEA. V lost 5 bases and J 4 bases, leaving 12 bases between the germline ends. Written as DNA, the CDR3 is TGCAGCGTTAACGAGGGGGGGTACGAGCAGTACTTC. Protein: CSVNEGGYEQYF.

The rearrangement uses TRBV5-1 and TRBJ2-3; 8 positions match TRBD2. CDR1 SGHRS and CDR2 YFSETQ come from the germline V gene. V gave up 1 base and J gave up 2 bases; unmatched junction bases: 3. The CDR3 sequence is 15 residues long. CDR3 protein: CASSLNGGATDTQYF. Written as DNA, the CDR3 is TGCGCCAGCAGCTTGAACGGGGGGGCCACAGATACGCAGTATTTT.

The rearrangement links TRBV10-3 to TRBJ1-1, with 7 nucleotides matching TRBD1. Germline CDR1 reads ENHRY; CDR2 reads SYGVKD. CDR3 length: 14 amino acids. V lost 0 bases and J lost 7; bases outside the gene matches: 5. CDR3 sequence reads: CAISESTGRDEAFF. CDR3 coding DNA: TGTGCCATCAGTGAGTCGACAGGGAGGGATGAAGCTTTCTTT.

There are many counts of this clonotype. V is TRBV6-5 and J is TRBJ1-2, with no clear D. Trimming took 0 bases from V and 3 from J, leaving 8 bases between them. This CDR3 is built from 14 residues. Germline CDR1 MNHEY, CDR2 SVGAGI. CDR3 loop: CASSYSRQYYGYTF. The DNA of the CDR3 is TGTGCCAGCAGTTACTCGAGGCAGTACTATGGCTACACCTTC.

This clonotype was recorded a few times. The chain's CDR3 is CASGLVLRLGPMGAYEQYF. The CDR3 bases are TGTGCTAGTGGTTTGGTATTGCGGCTCGGTCCTATGGGGGCCTACGAGCAGTACTTC. This chain links TRBV12-5 with TRBJ2-7; D tentatively reads TRBD1 or TRBD2 (5 bases each). This CDR3 is built from 19 residues. V was clipped by 0 bases and J by 2 bases, with 23 bases between them. CDR1 and CDR2 (germline): LGHNT, FRNRAP.

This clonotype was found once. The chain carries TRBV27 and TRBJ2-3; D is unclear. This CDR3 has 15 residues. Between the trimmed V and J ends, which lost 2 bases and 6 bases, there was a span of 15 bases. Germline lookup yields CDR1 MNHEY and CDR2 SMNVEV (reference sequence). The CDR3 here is CASSLRSRSRDTQYF. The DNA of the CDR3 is TGTGCCAGCAGTTTAAGGAGCCGTTCAAGGGATACGCAGTATTTT.